The rows below give T cell receptor beta chains drawn from one sample of a study of PD-1 blockade in classical Hodgkin lymphoma. Using immunoSEQ multiplex PCR, the repertoire was profiled, and TCRdb retains in-frame clones only, with some absent. The sample carries 20,000 to 25,000 clones, about 76% recorded once. Sequenced here: peripheral blood mononuclear cells (PBMCs), sampled before the second cycle of nivolumab. The receptors come from a human donor with classical Hodgkin lymphoma. Each CDR3 is given with its conserved first and last residue. Fields, in order: clone size, V gene, D gene, J gene, CDR3 protein, CDR3 DNA. The D gene is left open where the match is weak. A clone size is listed for some rows: how often the clone was seen (once, few, many), or a class if it is expanded.

clone_size: once; v_call: TRBV6-1; d_call: -; j_call: TRBJ1-2; cdr3_aa: CASSPIVDYGYTF; cdr3_nt: TGTGCCAGCAGCCCCATAGTCGACTATGGCTACACCTTC
clone_size: -; v_call: TRBV6-1; d_call: TRBD1; j_call: TRBJ1-2; cdr3_aa: CASSELGRGIGYTF; cdr3_nt: TGTGCCAGCAGTGAACTAGGCAGGGGGATTGGCTACACCTTC
clone_size: -; v_call: TRBV5-1; d_call: TRBD2; j_call: TRBJ2-3; cdr3_aa: CASKELAGGPYTQYF; cdr3_nt: TGCGCCAGCAAAGAACTAGCGGGAGGGCCATATACGCAGTATTTT
clone_size: -; v_call: TRBV7-9; d_call: TRBD1; j_call: TRBJ2-1; cdr3_aa: CASSDRQGGDEQFF; cdr3_nt: TGTGCCAGCAGCGACCGACAGGGGGGGGATGAGCAGTTCTTC
clone_size: -; v_call: TRBV27; d_call: TRBD1; j_call: TRBJ2-3; cdr3_aa: CASSLRDSPPDTQYF; cdr3_nt: TGTGCCAGCAGCCTCCGGGACAGTCCCCCAGATACGCAGTATTTT
clone_size: few; v_call: TRBV5-1; d_call: -; j_call: TRBJ2-3; cdr3_aa: CASSLVLGGSTDTQYF; cdr3_nt: TGCGCCAGCAGTTTGGTCCTGGGCGGTTCCACAGATACGCAGTATTTT
clone_size: -; v_call: TRBV15; d_call: -; j_call: TRBJ2-1; cdr3_aa: CATSRDSAGAYNEQFF; cdr3_nt: TGTGCCACCAGCAGAGATTCGGCAGGAGCCTACAATGAGCAGTTCTTC
clone_size: once; v_call: TRBV25-1; d_call: TRBD2; j_call: TRBJ2-3; cdr3_aa: CASSEYSGGGPDTQYF; cdr3_nt: TGTGCCAGCAGTGAATATTCCGGCGGGGGGCCAGATACGCAGTATTTT
clone_size: -; v_call: TRBV10-1; d_call: TRBD2; j_call: TRBJ2-3; cdr3_aa: CASSGGSTDTQYF; cdr3_nt: TGCGCCAGCAGCGGGGGGAGCACAGATACGCAGTATTTT
clone_size: -; v_call: TRBV5-1; d_call: TRBD1; j_call: TRBJ2-7; cdr3_aa: CASGTGYQAYEQYF; cdr3_nt: TGCGCCAGCGGGACAGGTTACCAGGCCTACGAGCAGTACTTC
clone_size: -; v_call: TRBV29-1; d_call: TRBD2; j_call: TRBJ2-1; cdr3_aa: CSANSGPAGVYGEQFF; cdr3_nt: TGCAGCGCCAACTCGGGCCCAGCGGGAGTTTATGGTGAGCAGTTCTTC
clone_size: -; v_call: TRBV28; d_call: -; j_call: TRBJ1-1; cdr3_aa: CASSARRRVGLMNTEAFF; cdr3_nt: TGTGCCAGCAGTGCTAGGAGAAGGGTCGGCCTTATGAACACTGAAGCTTTCTTT
clone_size: -; v_call: TRBV4-2; d_call: TRBD2; j_call: TRBJ2-1; cdr3_aa: CASSQNVGLAGGFEQFF; cdr3_nt: TGTGCCAGCAGCCAAAATGTAGGACTAGCGGGAGGGTTCGAGCAGTTCTTC
clone_size: -; v_call: TRBV7-9; d_call: -; j_call: TRBJ2-2; cdr3_aa: CASSPGRATGELFF; cdr3_nt: TGTGCCAGCAGCCCCGGCAGGGCCACCGGGGAGCTGTTTTTT
clone_size: -; v_call: TRBV7-9; d_call: -; j_call: TRBJ2-1; cdr3_aa: CASSLVIGRGGGSQFF; cdr3_nt: TGTGCCAGCAGCTTAGTTATTGGGAGAGGAGGGGGTTCGCAGTTCTTC
clone_size: -; v_call: TRBV5-3; d_call: -; j_call: TRBJ2-7; cdr3_aa: CARSLRTPEQYF; cdr3_nt: TGTGCCAGAAGCTTGCGAACCCCCGAGCAGTACTTC
clone_size: -; v_call: TRBV6-5; d_call: -; j_call: TRBJ2-7; cdr3_aa: CAGSYWGHSYEQYF; cdr3_nt: TGTGCCGGCAGTTACTGGGGACACTCCTACGAGCAGTACTTC
clone_size: -; v_call: TRBV5-1; d_call: -; j_call: TRBJ2-3; cdr3_aa: CASRGGASTDTQYF; cdr3_nt: TGCGCCAGCAGAGGCGGGGCTAGCACAGATACGCAGTATTTT
clone_size: -; v_call: TRBV7-2; d_call: -; j_call: TRBJ2-1; cdr3_aa: CASSPYRREQFF; cdr3_nt: TGTGCCAGCAGCCCTTACAGGCGGGAGCAGTTCTTC
clone_size: -; v_call: TRBV28; d_call: -; j_call: TRBJ1-2; cdr3_aa: CASSLLSTLQGGYTF; cdr3_nt: TGTGCCAGCAGTTTATTATCCACGCTACAAGGCGGCTACACCTTC
clone_size: -; v_call: TRBV9; d_call: -; j_call: TRBJ2-7; cdr3_aa: CASSVGPSSYEQYF; cdr3_nt: TGTGCCAGCAGCGTAGGACCGAGCTCCTACGAGCAGTACTTC
clone_size: -; v_call: TRBV10-3; d_call: -; j_call: TRBJ2-2; cdr3_aa: CAISEGNVGTGELFF; cdr3_nt: TGTGCCATCAGTGAGGGGAATGTGGGCACCGGGGAGCTGTTTTTT
clone_size: once; v_call: TRBV4-1; d_call: -; j_call: TRBJ2-2; cdr3_aa: CASSPVGRGRTGELFF; cdr3_nt: TGCGCCAGCAGCCCCGTGGGCAGGGGTAGGACCGGGGAGCTGTTTTTT
clone_size: -; v_call: TRBV6-6; d_call: -; j_call: TRBJ1-1; cdr3_aa: CASSYVKVAAEAFF; cdr3_nt: TGTGCCAGCAGTTACGTTAAGGTGGCGGCTGAAGCTTTCTTT
clone_size: few; v_call: TRBV11-2; d_call: -; j_call: TRBJ2-5; cdr3_aa: CASSLDVSGPQETQYF; cdr3_nt: TGTGCCAGCAGCTTAGATGTGTCAGGGCCCCAAGAGACCCAGTACTTC
clone_size: few; v_call: TRBV30; d_call: TRBD2; j_call: TRBJ2-3; cdr3_aa: CAWSGGTSGSGDTQYF; cdr3_nt: TGTGCCTGGAGTGGCGGGACTAGCGGGAGTGGAGATACGCAGTATTTT
clone_size: medium-sized; v_call: TRBV28; d_call: -; j_call: TRBJ1-5; cdr3_aa: CASSFAGTLESNQPQHF; cdr3_nt: TGTGCCAGCAGTTTTGCGGGAACTTTGGAGAGCAATCAGCCCCAGCATTTT
clone_size: -; v_call: TRBV27; d_call: TRBD2; j_call: TRBJ2-3; cdr3_aa: CASSLAGEGWDTQYF; cdr3_nt: TGTGCCAGCAGTCTGGCGGGAGAGGGGTGGGATACGCAGTATTTT
clone_size: -; v_call: TRBV10-3; d_call: TRBD1; j_call: TRBJ1-4; cdr3_aa: CAISERTVAGGTNEKLFF; cdr3_nt: TGTGCCATCAGTGAGAGGACCGTGGCAGGGGGAACTAATGAAAAACTGTTTTTT
clone_size: once; v_call: TRBV29-1; d_call: -; j_call: TRBJ2-1; cdr3_aa: CSVPEYNEQFF; cdr3_nt: TGCAGCGTACCAGAATACAATGAGCAGTTCTTC
clone_size: -; v_call: TRBV5-1; d_call: -; j_call: TRBJ2-3; cdr3_aa: CASSSRGGSQYF; cdr3_nt: TGCGCCAGCAGCAGCCGGGGCGGTTCGCAGTATTTT
clone_size: -; v_call: TRBV7-2; d_call: TRBD2; j_call: TRBJ2-2; cdr3_aa: CASTKPGGRDTGELFF; cdr3_nt: TGTGCCAGCACCAAACCGGGGGGAAGAGACACCGGGGAGCTGTTTTTT
clone_size: -; v_call: TRBV7-8; d_call: TRBD2; j_call: TRBJ2-7; cdr3_aa: CASSLGTSGSSHEQYF; cdr3_nt: TGTGCCAGCAGCCTGGGGACTAGCGGGAGTTCCCACGAGCAGTACTTC
clone_size: -; v_call: TRBV9; d_call: -; j_call: TRBJ2-5; cdr3_aa: CASSLSVGAGETQYF; cdr3_nt: TGTGCCAGCAGCTTGTCCGTGGGGGCGGGGGAGACCCAGTACTTC
clone_size: -; v_call: TRBV6-6; d_call: -; j_call: TRBJ2-6; cdr3_aa: CASTAGQNAGANVLTF; cdr3_nt: TGTGCCAGCACTGCCGGGCAGAATGCTGGGGCCAACGTCCTGACTTTC
clone_size: few; v_call: TRBV30; d_call: TRBD1; j_call: TRBJ1-4; cdr3_aa: CAWKNRGVGQWVLFF; cdr3_nt: TGTGCCTGGAAGAACAGGGGAGTGGGGCAGTGGGTACTGTTTTTT
clone_size: -; v_call: TRBV19; d_call: TRBD2; j_call: TRBJ2-3; cdr3_aa: CASSINRAGSTDTQYF; cdr3_nt: TGTGCCAGTAGTATCAATCGAGCGGGGAGCACAGATACGCAGTATTTT
clone_size: -; v_call: TRBV7-9; d_call: TRBD1; j_call: TRBJ1-3; cdr3_aa: CASSPPLRRDRSSGNTIYF; cdr3_nt: TGTGCCAGCAGCCCCCCCCTTCGACGGGACAGGAGCTCTGGAAACACCATATATTTT
clone_size: -; v_call: TRBV27; d_call: TRBD1; j_call: TRBJ1-4; cdr3_aa: CASSQKTGSRKLFF; cdr3_nt: TGTGCCAGCAGCCAAAAGACAGGGTCGAGAAAACTGTTTTTT
clone_size: -; v_call: TRBV23-1; d_call: TRBD1; j_call: TRBJ1-2; cdr3_aa: CASSQSDWTGTPLAF; cdr3_nt: TGCGCCAGCAGTCAATCCGATTGGACAGGGACCCCCCTCGCCTTC
clone_size: -; v_call: TRBV7-9; d_call: TRBD2; j_call: TRBJ2-3; cdr3_aa: CASSVYTSGGAQDTQYF; cdr3_nt: TGTGCCAGCAGCGTATATACTAGCGGGGGGGCCCAAGATACGCAGTATTTT
clone_size: -; v_call: TRBV6-1; d_call: -; j_call: TRBJ2-2; cdr3_aa: CASSGQTSTGELFF; cdr3_nt: TGTGCCAGCAGTGGACAGACTTCCACGGGGGAGCTGTTTTTT
clone_size: few; v_call: TRBV10-1; d_call: -; j_call: TRBJ1-3; cdr3_aa: CASSESSGASGNTIYF; cdr3_nt: TGCGCCAGCAGTGAGTCGAGCGGGGCCTCTGGAAACACCATATATTTT
clone_size: -; v_call: TRBV23-1; d_call: -; j_call: TRBJ2-3; cdr3_aa: CASRQKAGQPTDTQYF; cdr3_nt: TGCGCCAGCAGACAAAAGGCGGGACAGCCCACAGATACGCAGTATTTT
clone_size: -; v_call: TRBV5-1; d_call: -; j_call: TRBJ2-3; cdr3_aa: CASSLDGTGRADTQYF; cdr3_nt: TGCGCCAGCAGCTTGGATGGAACAGGTCGAGCAGATACGCAGTATTTT
clone_size: -; v_call: TRBV21-1; d_call: -; j_call: TRBJ1-5; cdr3_aa: CASRPGRQGCINQPQHF; cdr3_nt: TGTGCCAGCAGGCCAGGTCGACAGGGTTGTATTAATCAGCCCCAGCATTTT
clone_size: -; v_call: TRBV12-5; d_call: TRBD1; j_call: TRBJ1-5; cdr3_aa: CASGLVTGRQPQHF; cdr3_nt: TGTGCTAGTGGTTTGGTGACAGGGAGGCAGCCCCAGCATTTT
clone_size: few; v_call: TRBV7-9; d_call: TRBD1; j_call: TRBJ1-6; cdr3_aa: CASSLVAGQGNSPLHF; cdr3_nt: TGTGCCAGCAGCTTAGTCGCTGGACAGGGAAATTCACCCCTCCACTTT
clone_size: -; v_call: TRBV19; d_call: -; j_call: TRBJ2-1; cdr3_aa: CASSIDRLGPHNEQFF; cdr3_nt: TGTGCCAGTAGTATAGATCGGCTCGGCCCACACAATGAGCAGTTCTTC
clone_size: few; v_call: TRBV5-6; d_call: -; j_call: TRBJ2-1; cdr3_aa: CASSPFGWNEQFF; cdr3_nt: TGTGCCAGCAGCCCGTTCGGTTGGAATGAGCAGTTCTTC
clone_size: -; v_call: TRBV7-3; d_call: -; j_call: TRBJ2-5; cdr3_aa: CASSSGASRKETQYF; cdr3_nt: TGTGCCAGCAGTTCAGGGGCGAGTCGCAAAGAGACCCAGTACTTC
clone_size: -; v_call: TRBV10-2; d_call: -; j_call: TRBJ1-3; cdr3_aa: CASSPTGDSGNTIYF; cdr3_nt: TGCGCCAGCAGCCCCACTGGGGACTCTGGAAACACCATATATTTT
clone_size: -; v_call: TRBV5-1; d_call: TRBD2; j_call: TRBJ2-7; cdr3_aa: CASSLGPLAGGLNYYEQYF; cdr3_nt: TGCGCCAGCAGCTTGGGGCCTCTAGCGGGAGGGCTAAATTACTACGAGCAGTACTTC
clone_size: -; v_call: TRBV5-5; d_call: -; j_call: TRBJ1-6; cdr3_aa: CASSLWPLQGGNSPLHF; cdr3_nt: TGTGCCAGCAGCTTGTGGCCATTACAGGGAGGGAATTCACCCCTCCACTTT